The 6 T cell receptor beta chains in this list originate from one sample, sequenced in a study of T-cell reconstitution after alpha-beta-depleted transplantation in children. Preparation of the TCRbeta library used unique molecular identifiers. TCRdb re-called the PCR reads with MiXCR, one entry per CDR3 protein. The table has about a million distinct CDR3 sequences, around 30% seen once. This specimen was PBMCs, mostly from graft donor cells, taken 360 days after TCRalphabeta/CD19-depleted stem cell transplant. The receptor set was obtained from a boy younger than two who had a stem cell transplant for SCID, so the T cells may come from the graft donor.

This clonotype has more than one count but fewer than ten. The CDR3 region is CSVGEFNQPQHF. CDR3 in DNA: TGCAGCGTTGGAGAATTCAATCAGCCCCAGCATTTT. The V and J genes are TRBV29-1 and TRBJ1-5; D call uncertain. Trimming pared 4 bases from V and 3 bases from J, leaving 7 bases between. CDR1 and CDR2 from the germline V gene are SQVTM and ANQGSEA. The CDR3 sequence is 12 residues long.

The chain joins TRBV10-3 to TRBJ2-1, with TRBD2 as a possible D gene (5 bases). Per the germline V gene, CDR1 is ENHRY and CDR2 is SYGVKD. The CDR3 length is 12 residues. With 2 bases removed from V and 10 bases from J, the gap between germline ends came to 9 bases. The DNA of the CDR3 is TGTGCCATCAGTGAGATAAGCGGCGAGCAGTTCTTC. Protein: CAISEISGEQFF.

This clonotype came up a few times. J is TRBJ2-2 and V is TRBV5-5; possibly TRBD1 for D (6 bases). Trimming stripped 1 base from V and 4 bases from J, with 17 bases between. CDR1 and CDR2 (germline): SGHKS, YYEKEE (reference sequence). This CDR3 has 17 amino acids. This chain's CDR3 is CASSLSTGKMVTGELFF. CDR3 in DNA: TGTGCCAGCAGCTTGTCTACAGGGAAGATGGTCACCGGGGAGCTGTTTTTT. Combining the CDR3 with reference TRBV5-5 and TRBJ2-2 gives the whole variable domain DAGVTQSPTHLIKTRGQQVTLRCSPISGHKSVSWYQQVLGQGPQFIFQYYEKEERGRGNFPDRFSARQFPNYSSELNVNALLLGDSALYLCASSLSTGKMVTGELFFGEGSRLTVL.

V and J are TRBV20-1 and TRBJ1-5; TRBD1 might be the D (5 bases). CDR3 length: 16 amino acids. V shed 1 base and J shed 2 bases, with 15 bases lying between them. The germline CDR1 and CDR2 sequences are DFQATT and SNEGSKA (reference sequence). CDR3: CSARGGSGLGNQPQHF. CDR3 sequence (DNA): TGCAGTGCTAGAGGGGGTTCGGGGCTAGGCAATCAGCCCCAGCATTTT.

This chain uses TRBV6-1 with TRBJ2-3, with D tentatively TRBD1 (6 bases). This CDR3 has 15 amino acids. Looked up from germline, CDR1 is MNHNS and CDR2 is SASEGT. The V and J ends lost 6 bases and 2 bases respectively, with 15 bases between them. The CDR3: CASRPIQGTTDTQYF. The DNA of the CDR3 is TGTGCCAGCAGACCCATACAGGGAACCACAGATACGCAGTATTTT.

V gene TRBV20-1 combines with J gene TRBJ2-3; no clear D. With 3 bases removed from V and 2 bases from J, the gap between germline ends came to 18 bases. The V gene's germline CDR1 is DFQATT and CDR2 SNEGSKA (reference sequence). This CDR3 is built from 16 residues. The CDR3 protein is CSARGLHRGYTDTQYF. The CDR3 DNA reads TGCAGTGCTAGGGGCCTCCATCGAGGATACACAGATACGCAGTATTTT.